Listed below are T cell receptor beta chains from one sample, sequenced in a study of T cells in Graves' hyperthyroidism and ophthalmopathy. Each CDR3 protein is one row after TCRdb ran MiXCR on the multiplex PCR reads. This sample has approximately 610,000 distinct CDR3 sequences, with about 15% found just once. Sequenced input: blood. These receptors all come from a woman between 40 and 50 years old with Graves' ophthalmopathy. Both conserved end residues are part of each CDR3. Fields, in order: D gene, J gene, V gene, clone size, CDR3 DNA, CDR3 protein. A D gene is named only where the DNA matches it firmly. Not every row has a clone size; where given, it reads once, few, many or a size class.

>TRBD1|TRBJ1-3|TRBV11-2|once
TGTGCCAGCAGCACACTGACAGGGTTCGGAAACACCATATATTTT
CASSTLTGFGNTIYF
>-|TRBJ2-2|TRBV19|few
TGTGCCAGTAGGTCCCGCATTAGCGGACGCACCGGGGAGCTGTTTTTT
CASRSRISGRTGELFF
>-|TRBJ1-1|TRBV18|many
TGTGCCAGTTCTAGGAACGCGGACCACACTGAAGCTTTCTTT
CASSRNADHTEAFF
>TRBD1|TRBJ1-5|TRBV28|many
TGTGCCAGCAGTTTAGGACAGGTCGGGGATCAGCCCCAGCATTTT
CASSLGQVGDQPQHF
>TRBD1|TRBJ2-7|TRBV11-2|-
TGTGCCAGCAGCTTAGAGCCGACAGGGTACTCCTACGAGCAGTACTTC
CASSLEPTGYSYEQYF
>-|TRBJ2-5|TRBV19|few
TGTGCCAGTAGTATTATGGGGGGTGAGACCCAGTACTTC
CASSIMGGETQYF
>-|TRBJ2-5|TRBV4-2|many
TGTGCCAGCAGCCAAGATAGGTGGGTAGCGGAACCTACGAGAGAGACCCAGTACTTC
CASSQDRWVAEPTRETQYF
>-|TRBJ1-1|TRBV28|many
TGTGCCAGCAGTCCAGACCAGGGTATCCAAAATGAAGCTTTCTTT
CASSPDQGIQNEAFF
>TRBD1|TRBJ2-7|TRBV7-2|many
TGTGCCAGCAGCCCAAATTGGGACAGCTCCTACGAGCAGTACTTC
CASSPNWDSSYEQYF
>-|TRBJ1-3|TRBV7-6|-
TGTGCCAGCAGCCCTCGGACAAACTTAGGCTCTGGAAACACCATATATTTT
CASSPRTNLGSGNTIYF